The rows below give T cell receptor beta chains drawn from one sample of a study of response to subunit inactivated influenza vaccine. Each CDR3 protein gets one entry after TCRdb re-called the RT-PCR reads with MiXCR. The sample has about 520,000 distinct CDR3 sequences; 6.5% to 8% are singletons. The input for sequencing was PBMCs from blood, taken less than 30 months after vaccination. The receptors shown here come from a man between 50 and 69 years old who received an inactivated influenza vaccine. Both conserved end residues are part of each CDR3. A D gene is named only where the DNA matches it firmly. Size tells how often a clone was seen (once, few, many) or the class of an expanded clone, and some rows leave it out.

v_call: TRBV20-1; d_call: .; j_call: TRBJ2-1; clone_size: few; cdr3_nt: TGCAGTGCTAGAGGAACGCTCGTGGGCTCCTACAATGAGCAGTTCTTC; cdr3_aa: CSARGTLVGSYNEQFF
v_call: TRBV3-1; d_call: .; j_call: TRBJ2-4; clone_size: few; cdr3_nt: TGTGCCAGCAGCCAATGGGCAGGGACCAAAAACATTCAGTACTTC; cdr3_aa: CASSQWAGTKNIQYF
v_call: TRBV3-1; d_call: TRBD1; j_call: TRBJ2-1; clone_size: .; cdr3_nt: TGTGCCAGCAGCCCGGGACAGACCTACAATGAGCAGTTCTTC; cdr3_aa: CASSPGQTYNEQFF
v_call: TRBV7-2; d_call: .; j_call: TRBJ2-7; clone_size: many; cdr3_nt: TGTGCCAGCAGCTCAGACGTCTCCTACGAGCAGTACTTC; cdr3_aa: CASSSDVSYEQYF
v_call: TRBV6-2/TRBV6-3; d_call: TRBD2; j_call: TRBJ2-3; clone_size: many; cdr3_nt: TGTGCCAGCAGCCTTGAGAGCGGGAGATCGGATACGCAGTATTTT; cdr3_aa: CASSLESGRSDTQYF
v_call: TRBV18; d_call: .; j_call: TRBJ2-5; clone_size: .; cdr3_nt: TGTGCCAGCTCACTACTAAAAGAGACCCAGTACTTC; cdr3_aa: CASSLLKETQYF
v_call: TRBV4-2; d_call: .; j_call: TRBJ1-2; clone_size: few; cdr3_nt: TGTGCCAGCAGCCAAGACATTGGTCGATCGGATGGCTACACCTTC; cdr3_aa: CASSQDIGRSDGYTF
v_call: TRBV20-1; d_call: .; j_call: TRBJ2-5; clone_size: many; cdr3_nt: TGCAGTGCTAGTCAGGCGGACGGTTGGACCCAGTACTTC; cdr3_aa: CSASQADGWTQYF
v_call: TRBV7-9; d_call: TRBD1; j_call: TRBJ2-5; clone_size: few; cdr3_nt: TGTGCCAGCAGCCAATTGGGGGGACAGGGCCGAGAGACCCAGTACTTC; cdr3_aa: CASSQLGGQGRETQYF
v_call: TRBV12-3/TRBV12-4; d_call: .; j_call: TRBJ2-5; clone_size: many; cdr3_nt: TGTGCCAGCAGTACAGGGAGAGAGACCCAGTACTTC; cdr3_aa: CASSTGRETQYF
v_call: TRBV6-1; d_call: .; j_call: TRBJ2-7; clone_size: few; cdr3_nt: TGTGCCAGCAGTGAAGCTAACTTCGAGCAGTACTTC; cdr3_aa: CASSEANFEQYF
v_call: TRBV29-1; d_call: .; j_call: TRBJ1-5; clone_size: few; cdr3_nt: TGCAGCGTGGGGGACGGCTACAATCAGCCCCAGCATTTT; cdr3_aa: CSVGDGYNQPQHF
v_call: TRBV20-1; d_call: TRBD2; j_call: TRBJ2-3; clone_size: .; cdr3_nt: TGCAGTGCGACGGGACTAGCGGCGAGCACAGATACGCAGTATTTT; cdr3_aa: CSATGLAASTDTQYF
v_call: TRBV5-5; d_call: .; j_call: TRBJ1-6; clone_size: many; cdr3_nt: TGTGCCAGCAGCTTGGGGGGATCGGTTAATTCACCCCTCCACTTT; cdr3_aa: CASSLGGSVNSPLHF
v_call: TRBV7-2; d_call: .; j_call: TRBJ2-2; clone_size: many; cdr3_nt: TGTGCCAGCAGCTTATTACAGGGTGGCGGGGAGCTGTTTTTT; cdr3_aa: CASSLLQGGGELFF
v_call: TRBV7-3; d_call: .; j_call: TRBJ2-3; clone_size: .; cdr3_nt: TGTGCCAGCAGCCCCCCCGGGGAGCGGGGCACAGATACGCAGTATTTT; cdr3_aa: CASSPPGERGTDTQYF
v_call: TRBV6-2/TRBV6-3; d_call: .; j_call: TRBJ2-7; clone_size: .; cdr3_nt: TGTGCCAGCAGTTACGAGCTAGCGAAGGAGCAGTACTTC; cdr3_aa: CASSYELAKEQYF
v_call: TRBV4-3; d_call: .; j_call: TRBJ1-6; clone_size: many; cdr3_nt: TGCGCCAGCAGCCAACAGGGGTATAATTCACCCCTCCACTTT; cdr3_aa: CASSQQGYNSPLHF
v_call: TRBV10-3; d_call: TRBD2; j_call: TRBJ2-7; clone_size: few; cdr3_nt: TGTGCCATCAGTGTCGAGCGGGAGGCCACCTACGAGCAGTACTTC; cdr3_aa: CAISVEREATYEQYF
v_call: TRBV4-3; d_call: .; j_call: TRBJ2-3; clone_size: few; cdr3_nt: TGCGCCAGCAGCCAAGCGAAGGGGACCACAGATACGCAGTATTTT; cdr3_aa: CASSQAKGTTDTQYF
v_call: TRBV21-1; d_call: .; j_call: TRBJ2-5; clone_size: .; cdr3_nt: TGTGCCAGCAGCCGGGACAGGGGATTTTGGGAGCAAGAGACCCAGTACTTC; cdr3_aa: CASSRDRGFWEQETQYF
v_call: TRBV15; d_call: .; j_call: TRBJ2-3; clone_size: .; cdr3_nt: TGTGCCACCAGCAGAGTACAAACCACAGATACGCAGTATTTT; cdr3_aa: CATSRVQTTDTQYF
v_call: TRBV12-3/TRBV12-4; d_call: .; j_call: TRBJ2-3; clone_size: many; cdr3_nt: TGTGCCACCACACCCGGGATTAGCACAGATACGCAGTATTTT; cdr3_aa: CATTPGISTDTQYF
v_call: TRBV20-1; d_call: .; j_call: TRBJ1-4; clone_size: few; cdr3_nt: TGCAGTGCTAGACGGGGCAGGGAAAAACTGTTTTTT; cdr3_aa: CSARRGREKLFF
v_call: TRBV5-1; d_call: .; j_call: TRBJ2-1; clone_size: many; cdr3_nt: TGCGCCAGCAGCTCCCCGGGAAGATCGGGGGAGCAGTTCTTC; cdr3_aa: CASSSPGRSGEQFF
v_call: TRBV20-1; d_call: .; j_call: TRBJ2-7; clone_size: many; cdr3_nt: TGCAGTGCTGGGGACGGCACCTACGAGCAGTACTTC; cdr3_aa: CSAGDGTYEQYF
v_call: TRBV7-9; d_call: .; j_call: TRBJ2-2; clone_size: few; cdr3_nt: TGTGCCAGCAGCGCCCAGACGGCCGGGGAGCTGTTTTTT; cdr3_aa: CASSAQTAGELFF
v_call: TRBV15; d_call: TRBD2; j_call: TRBJ2-3; clone_size: few; cdr3_nt: TGTGCCACCAGCAGAGTAGCGGGAGGGACAGATACGCAGTATTTT; cdr3_aa: CATSRVAGGTDTQYF
v_call: TRBV6-1; d_call: .; j_call: TRBJ1-4; clone_size: few; cdr3_nt: TGTGCCAGCAGTCCGCAGGGATCCTTGAATGAAAAACTGTTTTTT; cdr3_aa: CASSPQGSLNEKLFF
v_call: TRBV20-1; d_call: TRBD2; j_call: TRBJ2-1; clone_size: many; cdr3_nt: TGCAGTGCTAGAGATGTCGAGCGGGGGCCCTACAATGAGCAGTTCTTC; cdr3_aa: CSARDVERGPYNEQFF
v_call: TRBV18; d_call: TRBD1; j_call: TRBJ2-7; clone_size: once; cdr3_nt: TGTGCCAGCTCACCACCGAAGTCAGGGACAGGGGGCGCGGGGGAGCAGTACTTC; cdr3_aa: CASSPPKSGTGGAGEQYF
v_call: TRBV29-1; d_call: .; j_call: TRBJ2-7; clone_size: many; cdr3_nt: TGCAGCGTGGGGGACAACTCCTACGAGCAGTACTTC; cdr3_aa: CSVGDNSYEQYF
v_call: TRBV5-5; d_call: .; j_call: TRBJ2-2; clone_size: few; cdr3_nt: TGTGCCAGCAGCCTCGGGACACAAGGACGCACCGGGGAGCTGTTTTTT; cdr3_aa: CASSLGTQGRTGELFF
v_call: TRBV3-1; d_call: .; j_call: TRBJ2-5; clone_size: few; cdr3_nt: TGTGCCAGCAGCCAAGATCCGGGCGGTCGCGAGACCCAGTACTTC; cdr3_aa: CASSQDPGGRETQYF
v_call: TRBV11-3; d_call: TRBD1; j_call: TRBJ2-1; clone_size: few; cdr3_nt: TGTGCCAGCAGCTTGGAGGCAGGGGGTTGGGATGAGCAGTTCTTC; cdr3_aa: CASSLEAGGWDEQFF
v_call: TRBV20-1; d_call: TRBD1; j_call: TRBJ2-5; clone_size: .; cdr3_nt: TGCTCCGCTGGACAGGTCCAAGAGACCCAGTACTTC; cdr3_aa: CSAGQVQETQYF
v_call: TRBV20-1; d_call: TRBD2; j_call: TRBJ2-1; clone_size: few; cdr3_nt: TGCAGTGCTAGAAACTCCAGTTTCCGACTAGCGGGGGGGTACAATGAGCAGTTCTTC; cdr3_aa: CSARNSSFRLAGGYNEQFF
v_call: TRBV20-1; d_call: .; j_call: TRBJ2-2; clone_size: few; cdr3_nt: TGCAGTGCTAGATTTGGGGGCGGCAACACCGGGGAGCTGTTTTTT; cdr3_aa: CSARFGGGNTGELFF
v_call: TRBV20-1; d_call: .; j_call: TRBJ1-1; clone_size: .; cdr3_nt: TGCAGTGCTAGAGATAGAACAGGGATGAACACTGAAGCTTTCTTT; cdr3_aa: CSARDRTGMNTEAFF
v_call: TRBV6-1; d_call: .; j_call: TRBJ1-2; clone_size: many; cdr3_nt: TGTGCCAGCGGAGGGGGGAACTATGGCTACACCTTC; cdr3_aa: CASGGGNYGYTF
v_call: TRBV5-1; d_call: TRBD1; j_call: TRBJ2-3; clone_size: few; cdr3_nt: TGCGCCAGCAGCATGGGACAGGGGATGGCAGATACGCAGTATTTT; cdr3_aa: CASSMGQGMADTQYF
v_call: TRBV12-3/TRBV12-4; d_call: TRBD1; j_call: TRBJ2-7; clone_size: many; cdr3_nt: TGTGCCAGCAGCACGGGACAGATGGTGTACTCCTACGAGCAGTACTTC; cdr3_aa: CASSTGQMVYSYEQYF
v_call: TRBV29-1; d_call: .; j_call: TRBJ1-1; clone_size: .; cdr3_nt: TGCAGCGTTGTCCGGCGGAACACTGAAGCTTTCTTT; cdr3_aa: CSVVRRNTEAFF
v_call: TRBV9; d_call: .; j_call: TRBJ1-3; clone_size: many; cdr3_nt: TGTGCCAGCAGCGTAATGTCTGGAAACACCATATATTTT; cdr3_aa: CASSVMSGNTIYF
v_call: TRBV6-2/TRBV6-3; d_call: .; j_call: TRBJ1-6; clone_size: .; cdr3_nt: TGTGCCAGCACCCAGGATAACTCTGCGTCACCCCTCCACTTT; cdr3_aa: CASTQDNSASPLHF
v_call: TRBV5-6; d_call: TRBD2; j_call: TRBJ2-3; clone_size: .; cdr3_nt: TGTGCCAGCAGCAACCTACTAGCGGGGGAGCAGTATTTT; cdr3_aa: CASSNLLAGEQYF
v_call: TRBV5-1; d_call: .; j_call: TRBJ1-6; clone_size: few; cdr3_nt: TGCGCCAGCAGCTTGTCCGACAGAGAACCCCTCCACTTT; cdr3_aa: CASSLSDREPLHF
v_call: TRBV5-5; d_call: TRBD2; j_call: TRBJ2-1; clone_size: .; cdr3_nt: TGTGCCAGCAGCTTGGGGACTAGCGGGAGTAACTTCTTC; cdr3_aa: CASSLGTSGSNFF
v_call: TRBV6-5; d_call: .; j_call: TRBJ2-7; clone_size: few; cdr3_nt: TGTGCCAGCAGTTACGGGACGAGAAGCTCCTACGAGCAGTACTTC; cdr3_aa: CASSYGTRSSYEQYF
v_call: TRBV5-5; d_call: .; j_call: TRBJ1-2; clone_size: few; cdr3_nt: TGTGCCAGTAATGGACTGAACTATGGCTACACCTTC; cdr3_aa: CASNGLNYGYTF
v_call: TRBV4-1; d_call: TRBD1; j_call: TRBJ2-3; clone_size: many; cdr3_nt: TGCGCCAGCAGCCAGGACAGGGGGCCATCCACAGATACGCAGTATTTT; cdr3_aa: CASSQDRGPSTDTQYF
v_call: TRBV5-1; d_call: .; j_call: TRBJ2-1; clone_size: medium-sized; cdr3_nt: TGCGCCAGCACTAAGGGACCCCCATACAATGAGCAGTTCTTC; cdr3_aa: CASTKGPPYNEQFF
v_call: TRBV20-1; d_call: .; j_call: TRBJ2-7; clone_size: few; cdr3_nt: TGCAGTGCTAGACCAACGAAGGGGTCCTACGAGCAGTACTTC; cdr3_aa: CSARPTKGSYEQYF
v_call: TRBV4-3; d_call: .; j_call: TRBJ2-5; clone_size: few; cdr3_nt: TGCGCCAGCAGCCAAGATCATATGGGCCCAGGGACCCAGTACTTC; cdr3_aa: CASSQDHMGPGTQYF
v_call: TRBV7-8; d_call: .; j_call: TRBJ2-1; clone_size: many; cdr3_nt: TGTGCCAGCAGCCCCCCAGCCGGTGAGCAGTTCTTC; cdr3_aa: CASSPPAGEQFF
v_call: TRBV20-1; d_call: TRBD2; j_call: TRBJ2-7; clone_size: .; cdr3_nt: TGCAGTGCTAGAGATCCTACTAGCGGACCCTACGAGCAGTACTTC; cdr3_aa: CSARDPTSGPYEQYF
v_call: TRBV25-1; d_call: .; j_call: TRBJ2-5; clone_size: few; cdr3_nt: TGTGCCAGCAGTGATACGACCCTGGTTCAAGAGACCCAGTACTTC; cdr3_aa: CASSDTTLVQETQYF